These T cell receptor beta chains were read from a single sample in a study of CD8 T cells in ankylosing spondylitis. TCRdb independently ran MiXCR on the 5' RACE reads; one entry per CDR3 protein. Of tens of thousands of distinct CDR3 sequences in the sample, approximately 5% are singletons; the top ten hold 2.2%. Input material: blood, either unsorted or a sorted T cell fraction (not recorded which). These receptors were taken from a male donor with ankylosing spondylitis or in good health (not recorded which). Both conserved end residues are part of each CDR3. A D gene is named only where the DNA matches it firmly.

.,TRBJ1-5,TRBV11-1,CASSLVSTGNKVPHQPQHF
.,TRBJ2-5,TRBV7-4,CASTQLGGGSETQYF
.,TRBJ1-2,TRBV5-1,CASSLGTDNYGYTF
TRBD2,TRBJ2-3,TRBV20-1,CSALRDSGGAVGTDTQYF
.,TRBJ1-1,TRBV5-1,CASSSGTLPGDTEAFF
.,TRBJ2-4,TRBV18,CASSPGQVGAKNIQYF
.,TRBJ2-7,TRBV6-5,CASSSRLDSYEQYF
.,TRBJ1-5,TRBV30,CAWSVGKDTINQPQHF
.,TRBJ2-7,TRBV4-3,CASSPGLGISYEQYF
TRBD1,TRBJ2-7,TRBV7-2,CASGDRAYEQYF
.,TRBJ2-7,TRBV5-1,CASSFGAVGGEQYF
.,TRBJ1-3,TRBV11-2,CASSLDQLGVGNTIYF
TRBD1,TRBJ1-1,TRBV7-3,CASSFTGVRTEAFF
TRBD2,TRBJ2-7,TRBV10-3,CAISDTGLAGAYEQYF
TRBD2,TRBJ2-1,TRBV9,CASSAGLAGGNEQFF
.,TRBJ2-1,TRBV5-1,CASSLTTDSSYNEQFF
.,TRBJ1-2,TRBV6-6,CASSDRNYGYTF
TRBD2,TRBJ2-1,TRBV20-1,CSATSGGANNEQFF
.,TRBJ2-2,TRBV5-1,CASSLIPDTGELFF
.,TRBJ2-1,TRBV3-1,CLLHSGPGDTAAYNEQFF
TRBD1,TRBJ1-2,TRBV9,CASSAQSAGGNYGYTF
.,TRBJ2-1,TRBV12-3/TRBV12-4,CASSLSGINEQFF
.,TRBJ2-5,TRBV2,CASSEGEGAVPGETQYF
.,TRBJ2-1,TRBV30,CAWSITARTPYNEQFF
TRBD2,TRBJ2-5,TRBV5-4,CASSAKSGVGETQYF
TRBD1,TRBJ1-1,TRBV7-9,CASTSQGTPGTEAFF
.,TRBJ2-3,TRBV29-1,CSLRFGTTTDTQYF
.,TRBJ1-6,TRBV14,CASSQDSGSYNSPLHF
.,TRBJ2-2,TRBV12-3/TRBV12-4,CASSLTNTNTGELFF
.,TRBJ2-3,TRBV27,CASSLMGRGTDTQYF
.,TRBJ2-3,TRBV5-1,CASSLTGGADTQYF
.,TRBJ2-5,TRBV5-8,CASSLDRGQWETQYF
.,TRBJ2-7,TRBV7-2,CASSFLVEQYF
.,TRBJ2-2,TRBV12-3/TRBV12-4,CASSFSAGELFF
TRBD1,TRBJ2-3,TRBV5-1,CASSPEGQGTTDTQYF
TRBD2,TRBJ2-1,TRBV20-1,CSAITSGGPSSYNEQFF
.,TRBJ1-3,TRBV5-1,CASSLDQQGQGNTIYF
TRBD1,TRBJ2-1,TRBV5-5,CASSFTQQGNEQFF
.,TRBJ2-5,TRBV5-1,CASSRLGGETQYF
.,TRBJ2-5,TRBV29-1,CSVAGGGQETQYF
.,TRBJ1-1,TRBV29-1,CSVELGSNTEAFF